This T cell receptor beta chain came from a study of memory CD8 T cells in hepatitis C reinfection (dated by TCRdb to 2015 to 2018). Some background on the complete study: Of the five donors, three spontaneously resolved two consecutive HCV infections, and two cleared a primary infection but developed chronic infection after reinfection. HCV reinfection was defined as a positive HCV RNA test following two negative tests taken at least 60 days apart. Late or post reinfection samples were obtained 12 to 24 weeks after detection of reinfection. The TCR beta repertoire of virus-specific CD8 T cells was tracked longitudinally in 4 or 5 donors across an HCV reinfection episode. Between about 2009 and 2013, about 5 reinfection cases that had stored pre-reinfection samples were identified. Participants who had resolved a prior HCV infection were followed every 3 months in the reinfection study. Study-wide conclusions, independent of this receptor: Because the study included only a few donors, definitive conclusions about public clonotypes linked to secondary clearance could not be reached.

Taken with the paper, the label for time point translates to: late/post reinfection, 12 to 24 weeks after detection. Sorted cells were sequenced directly ex vivo, without in vitro expansion prior to TCR sequencing. The donors were people who inject drugs and were enrolled in the Montreal Acute Hepatitis C Cohort Study (HEPCO) in Canada. As controls, total naive CD8 T cells, sorted as viable CD3+ CD8+ CD45RO-, were obtained from a couple of donors at each of the three reinfection time points. Before sorting, cryopreserved peripheral blood mononuclear cells were thawed, and CD8 T cells were purified from the thawed cells. The MACS CD8+ T cell Isolation Kit was used to enrich CD8 T cells through negative selection. Cells were sorted on a BD FACSAria II sorter using FACSDiva software, and FlowJo was used for data analysis. Libraries were prepared through the immunoSEQ multiplex PCR assay. Genomic DNA was extracted from sorted cells, and the TCR beta V, D and J regions were sequenced by Adaptive Biotechnologies' automated high-throughput method. A two-step, bias-controlled multiplex PCR was used to amplify the CDR3 regions. An Illumina instrument was used to sequence the amplified TCR beta libraries. In the original analysis: Demultiplexed reads were processed to lower amplification and sequencing bias, and the IMGT database was used to assign CDR3 sequences to gene families. Repertoire data were analyzed with ImmunoSEQ software version 2.0. Out-of-frame sequences and sequences containing stop codons in the CDR3 were removed from the clonotype lists. Any clonotype with a frequency under 0.01% was left out, since that frequency corresponded to less than one cell. Richness was calculated by dividing observed richness by input cell number, and evenness was calculated by dividing Shannon entropy by log observed richness. Repertoire diversity and similarity between time points were quantified using Simpson diversity and Morisita-Horn overlap indices. Clonotypes were sorted into dominant (>1%), sub-dominant (0.5-0.99%), low abundance (0.1-0.49%) or lowest abundance (<0.1%) groups. The germline index was obtained by subtracting total nucleotide additions from total CDR3 length and then dividing the result by total CDR3 length. This is the immuneACCESS table as TCRdb keeps it, with only in-frame sequences that have V and J called. A part of the clones is gone; compared with another copy, unresolved V genes explain less than half, and the rest is unexplained. Clone size and V and J calls were adopted from that table, with D and trimming inferred from the DNA. The sample table holds about 46,000 clones, of which nearly 90% were seen once. The ten largest clonotypes hold roughly 0.7% of the sample.

On this clone: What this receptor recognizes is not known. No much larger clone exists at a distance of one base, and base qualities are not known.

This receptor was taken from a man younger than 35 with hepatitis C virus infection. Input material: naive CD8+ T cells sorted from blood. The sample's cell subset or site, from its label and the paper: total naive CD8+CD45RO- T cells.

The DNA sequence reads TGTGCCAGCAGCCTCTGGACAGGGCGGGACACTGAAGCTTTCTTT. It is translated as CASSLWTGRDTEAFF. This sequence uses TRBV6-6 and TRBJ1-1, with 8 bases matching TRBD1. The CDR3 starts with the cysteine, ends with the phenylalanine, and has 15 residues. Here the CDR3 DNA is all that survives: 45 bases in frame from base 1. V is pruned by 6 bases and J by 3 bases, leaving 9 bases of the junction without a gene match. CDR1 and CDR2 are drawn from the germline V gene (reference sequence): MNHNY, SVGAGI.